This T cell receptor beta chain was observed in a study of CD8 T cells in ankylosing spondylitis. Quantitative barcoded 5'-RACE was used to prepare TCR beta libraries. A single record per CDR3 protein comes from TCRdb applying MiXCR to the 5' RACE reads. The sample shows about 120,000 distinct CDR3 sequences, roughly 13% of them seen only once. This clonotype came up a few times. The antigen remains unidentified. General observations from the study: Within peripheral blood, clones linked to disease were CD8+ and relatively rare. Seemingly distinctive of ankylosing spondylitis blood was a TCR beta motif formed by eight highly homologous variants.

Looked up from germline, CDR1 is GTSNPN and CDR2 is SVGIG (reference sequence). Trimming stripped 3 bases from V and 2 bases from J, with 8 bases between. CDR3 length: 13 amino acids. Sequencing was done on a sample of blood, either unsorted or a sorted T cell fraction (not recorded which). This sequence originates from a female donor with ankylosing spondylitis or in good health (not recorded which). The chain joins TRBV30 to TRBJ2-1, with TRBD2 as a possible D gene (5 bases). Here the CDR3 reads CAWSSGTYNEQFF. The CDR3, as DNA: TGTGCCTGGAGCTCGGGGACCTACAATGAGCAGTTCTTC.